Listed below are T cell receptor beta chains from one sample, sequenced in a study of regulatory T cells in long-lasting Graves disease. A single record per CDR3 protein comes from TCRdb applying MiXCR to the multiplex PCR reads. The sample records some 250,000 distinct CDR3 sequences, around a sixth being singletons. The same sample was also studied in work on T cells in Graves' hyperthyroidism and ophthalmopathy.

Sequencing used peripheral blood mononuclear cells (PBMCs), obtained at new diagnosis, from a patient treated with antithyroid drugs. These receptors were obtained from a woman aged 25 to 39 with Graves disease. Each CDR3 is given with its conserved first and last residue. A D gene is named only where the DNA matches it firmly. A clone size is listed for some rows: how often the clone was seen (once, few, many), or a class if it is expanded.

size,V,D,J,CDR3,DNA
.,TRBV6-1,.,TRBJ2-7,CASLAQGPYSYEQYF,TGTGCCAGCCTGGCCCAGGGGCCTTACTCCTACGAGCAGTACTTC
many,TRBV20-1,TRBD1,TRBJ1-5,CSATGPPDRDYQAQHF,TGCAGTGCCACTGGGCCGCCGGACAGGGATTATCAGGCCCAGCATTTT
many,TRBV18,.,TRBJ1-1,CASSPRMGTDTEAFF,TGTGCCAGCTCACCACGAATGGGGACTGACACTGAAGCTTTCTTT
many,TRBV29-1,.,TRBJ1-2,CSGAAPNYGYTF,TGCAGCGGGGCAGCGCCTAACTATGGCTACACCTTC
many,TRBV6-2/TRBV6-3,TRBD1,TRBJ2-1,CASSYSAGQAYLLDYNEQFF,TGTGCCAGCAGTTACTCGGCGGGACAGGCATATCTACTAGACTACAATGAGCAGTTCTTC
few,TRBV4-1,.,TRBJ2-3,CASSQDLGTQYF,TGCGCCAGCAGCCAAGATTTGGGTACGCAGTATTTT
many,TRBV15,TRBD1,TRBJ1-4,CATSSDPSGTAREKLFF,TGTGCCACCAGCAGCGACCCCTCCGGGACAGCAAGGGAAAAACTGTTTTTT
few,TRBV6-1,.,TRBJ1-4,CASSPHTGPTNEKLFF,TGTGCCAGCAGTCCACATACGGGACCAACTAATGAAAAACTGTTTTTT
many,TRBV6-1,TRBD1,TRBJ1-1,CASSPTGNAEAFF,TGTGCCAGCAGTCCGACAGGGAACGCTGAAGCTTTCTTT
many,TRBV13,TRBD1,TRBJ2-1,CASSGQGAGKIEQFF,TGTGCCAGCAGCGGACAGGGGGCGGGGAAGATAGAGCAGTTCTTC
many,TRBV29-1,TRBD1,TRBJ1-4,CSVTGETNEKLFF,TGCAGCGTTACAGGGGAAACTAATGAAAAACTGTTTTTT
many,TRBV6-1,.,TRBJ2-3,CASSDWVDIGSTDTQYF,TGTGCCAGCAGTGATTGGGTGGACATCGGGAGCACAGATACGCAGTATTTT
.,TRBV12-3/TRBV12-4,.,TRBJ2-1,CASSLQGGAVDEQFF,TGTGCCAGCAGTTTACAGGGGGGGGCAGTCGATGAGCAGTTCTTC
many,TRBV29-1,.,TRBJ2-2,CSVADAAGELFF,TGCAGCGTGGCGGACGCGGCCGGGGAGCTGTTTTTT
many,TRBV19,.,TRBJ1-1,CASSIGGAGWGTEAFF,TGTGCCAGTAGTATTGGGGGGGCCGGATGGGGCACTGAAGCTTTCTTT
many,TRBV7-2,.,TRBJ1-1,CASSLASGRTAFF,TGTGCCAGCAGCTTAGCATCCGGGCGCACAGCTTTCTTT
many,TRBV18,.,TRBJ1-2,CASSPSLAGYTF,TGTGCCAGCTCACCCAGCTTGGCTGGCTACACCTTC
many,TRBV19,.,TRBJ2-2,CASSYLSTGELFF,TGTGCCAGTAGTTACCTGAGCACCGGGGAGCTGTTTTTT